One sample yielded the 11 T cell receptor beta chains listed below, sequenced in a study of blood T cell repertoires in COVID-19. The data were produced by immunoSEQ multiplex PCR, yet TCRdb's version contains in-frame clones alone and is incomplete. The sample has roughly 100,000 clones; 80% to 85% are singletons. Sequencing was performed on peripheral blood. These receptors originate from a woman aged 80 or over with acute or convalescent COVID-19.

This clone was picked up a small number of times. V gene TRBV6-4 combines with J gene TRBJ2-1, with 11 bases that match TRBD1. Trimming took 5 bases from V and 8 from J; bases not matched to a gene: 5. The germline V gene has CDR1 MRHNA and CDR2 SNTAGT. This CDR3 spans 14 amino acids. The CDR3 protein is CASSLDRGQYEQFF. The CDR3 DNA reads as TGTGCCAGCAGTTTGGACAGGGGGCAATATGAGCAGTTCTTC.

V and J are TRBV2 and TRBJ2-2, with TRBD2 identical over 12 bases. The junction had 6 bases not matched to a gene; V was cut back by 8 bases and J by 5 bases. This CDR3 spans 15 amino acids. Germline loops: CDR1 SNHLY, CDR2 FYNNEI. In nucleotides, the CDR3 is TGTGCCAGCCGACTGACTAGCGGGAGTACCGGGGAGCTGTTTTTT. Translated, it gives CASRLTSGSTGELFF.

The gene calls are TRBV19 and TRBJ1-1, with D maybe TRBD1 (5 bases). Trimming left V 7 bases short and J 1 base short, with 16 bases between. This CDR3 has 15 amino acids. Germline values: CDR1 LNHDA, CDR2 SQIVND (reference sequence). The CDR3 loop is CASMPLARANTEAFF. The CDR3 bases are TGTGCCAGTATGCCCTTGGCCAGGGCGAACACTGAAGCTTTCTTT.

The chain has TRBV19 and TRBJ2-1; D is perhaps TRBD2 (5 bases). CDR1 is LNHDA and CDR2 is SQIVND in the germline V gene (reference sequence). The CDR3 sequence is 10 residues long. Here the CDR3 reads CAPEGNEQFF. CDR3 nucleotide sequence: TGTGCGCCAGAGGGAAATGAGCAGTTCTTC.

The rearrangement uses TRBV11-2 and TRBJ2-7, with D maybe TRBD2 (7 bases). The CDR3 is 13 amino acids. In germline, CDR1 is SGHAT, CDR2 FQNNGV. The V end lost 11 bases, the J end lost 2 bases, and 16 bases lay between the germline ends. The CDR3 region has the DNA TGTGCCTCAAGGGGGGGACCTACCTACGAGCAGTACTTC. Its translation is CASRGGPTYEQYF.

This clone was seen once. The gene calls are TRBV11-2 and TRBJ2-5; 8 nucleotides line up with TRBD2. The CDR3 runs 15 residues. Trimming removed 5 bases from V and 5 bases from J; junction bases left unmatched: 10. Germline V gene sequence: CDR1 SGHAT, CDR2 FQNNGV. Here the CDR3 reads CASSPGTRGWETQYF. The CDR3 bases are TGTGCCAGCAGCCCTGGGACTAGAGGTTGGGAGACCCAGTACTTC.

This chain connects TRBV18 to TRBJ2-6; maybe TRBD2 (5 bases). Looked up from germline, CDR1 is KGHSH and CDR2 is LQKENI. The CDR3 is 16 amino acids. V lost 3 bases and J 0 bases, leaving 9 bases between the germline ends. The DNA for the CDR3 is TGTGCCAGCTCACCCGGGGTACTCTCTGGGGCCAACGTCCTGACTTTC. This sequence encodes CASSPGVLSGANVLTF.

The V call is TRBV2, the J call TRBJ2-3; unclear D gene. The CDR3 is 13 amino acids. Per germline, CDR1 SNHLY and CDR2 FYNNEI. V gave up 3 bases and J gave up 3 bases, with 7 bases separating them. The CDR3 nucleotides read TGTGCCAGCAGTGATTATCCTACAGATACGCAGTATTTT. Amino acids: CASSDYPTDTQYF.

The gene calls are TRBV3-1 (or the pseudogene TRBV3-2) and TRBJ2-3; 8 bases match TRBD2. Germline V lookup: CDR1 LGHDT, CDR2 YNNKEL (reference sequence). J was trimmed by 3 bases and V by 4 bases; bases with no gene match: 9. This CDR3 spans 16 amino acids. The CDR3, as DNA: TGTGCCAGCAGCCCCCGTGGGGGACTAGGTACAGATACGCAGTATTTT. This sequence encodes CASSPRGGLGTDTQYF.

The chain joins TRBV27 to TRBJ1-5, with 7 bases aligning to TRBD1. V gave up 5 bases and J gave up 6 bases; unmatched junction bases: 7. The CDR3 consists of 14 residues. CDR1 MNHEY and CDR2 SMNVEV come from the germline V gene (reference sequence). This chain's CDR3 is CASSVDRVSQPQHF. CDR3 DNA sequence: TGTGCCAGCAGTGTCGACAGGGTCAGTCAGCCCCAGCATTTT.

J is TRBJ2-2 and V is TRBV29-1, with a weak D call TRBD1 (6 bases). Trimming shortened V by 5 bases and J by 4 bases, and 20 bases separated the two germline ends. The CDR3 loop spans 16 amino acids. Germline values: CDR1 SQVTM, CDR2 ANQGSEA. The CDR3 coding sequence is TGCAGCGTTAAAGTTCGGCAGGGGCCGAGCACCGGGGAGCTGTTTTTT. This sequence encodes CSVKVRQGPSTGELFF.